The clone carrying this T cell receptor beta chain has just one count. Individuals drawn from approximately 26 US areas were roughly 18 to 100 years old. Assay used: immunoSEQ multiplex PCR; TCRdb lists only in-frame clones, some missing. Among more than 110,000 clones, roughly 80% were seen once, and the ten largest hold 1.5% to 2%. These data come from a study of blood T cell repertoires in COVID-19. The TCR comes from a woman under 30 who had been exposed to COVID-19. Input material: PBMCs or T cells enriched from blood (not recorded which).

CDR3 in amino acids: CASSLIERISGNTIYF. CDR3 nucleotides: TGTGCCAGCAGCTTGATCGAGCGGATCTCTGGAAACACCATATATTTT. The chain has TRBV5-8 and TRBJ1-3, with D unresolved. The CDR3 contains 16 residues. The germline CDR1 and CDR2 sequences are SGHTS and YDEGEE. V dropped 1 base and J dropped 0 bases, with 11 bases sitting between them.